These 10 T cell receptor beta chains originate from one sample sequenced in a study of blood T cell repertoires in COVID-19. Assay used: immunoSEQ multiplex PCR; TCRdb lists only in-frame clones, some missing. The sample consists of around 98,000 clones, under 85% of them appearing once. Source material: peripheral blood. Receptors originate from a man in his 70s with acute or convalescent COVID-19.

The J gene is TRBJ1-1, the V gene TRBV10-3; 7 bases are shared with TRBD1. From germline, CDR1 is ENHRY and CDR2 SYGVKD. With V trimmed by 3 bases and J by 4 bases, 5 bases remained unmatched. The CDR3 extends over 14 amino acids. CDR3 in DNA: TGTGCCATCAGTGACCCGACAGGGACCACTGAAGCTTTCTTT. This codes for CAISDPTGTTEAFF.

V and J are TRBV18 and TRBJ2-1; 14 bases are a match to TRBD2. J was trimmed by 7 bases and V by 4 bases; bases with no gene match: 9. Looked up from germline, CDR1 is KGHSH and CDR2 is LQKENI. The CDR3 has 17 amino acids. As DNA, the CDR3 is TGTGCCAGCTCACTAGCCGGGACTAGCGGGAGTGGGAATGAGCAGTTCTTC. Protein: CASSLAGTSGSGNEQFF.

The J gene is TRBJ1-2, the V gene TRBV27; D gene uncertain. Trimming removed 0 bases from V and 4 bases from J, with 6 bases in between. Germline assignment: CDR1 MNHEY and CDR2 SMNVEV (reference sequence). The CDR3 spans 13 residues. CDR3 nucleotide sequence: TGTGCCAGCAGTTTATCCACAGCCTATGGCTACACCTTC. This sequence encodes CASSLSTAYGYTF.

V is TRBV6-6 and J is TRBJ2-6; weak D call: TRBD2 (5 bases). This CDR3 contains 15 residues. Trimming pared 2 bases from V and 0 bases from J, leaving 5 bases between. Germline V gene sequence: CDR1 MNHNY, CDR2 SVGAGI (reference sequence). The chain's CDR3 is CASSYEGSGANVLTF. The CDR3 DNA sequence: TGTGCCAGCAGTTACGAGGGCTCTGGGGCCAACGTCCTGACTTTC.

The rearrangement joins TRBV19 to TRBJ2-1; 10 nucleotides agree with TRBD2. CDR1 and CDR2 from the germline V gene are LNHDA and SQIVND (reference sequence). This CDR3 has 17 residues. With 1 base clipped from V and 0 bases from J, the junction kept 3 bases outside the gene matches. CDR3 residues: CASSIGPSGSSYNEQFF. CDR3 coding DNA: TGTGCCAGTAGTATAGGTCCTAGCGGGAGCTCCTACAATGAGCAGTTCTTC.

The V call is TRBV5-5, the J call TRBJ2-1, with 10 positions matching TRBD1. V was clipped by 5 bases and J by 4 bases; unmatched bases: 6. Germline V gene data show CDR1 as SGHKS and CDR2 as YYEKEE (reference sequence). The CDR3 length is 15 residues. CDR3 residues: CASRAGTGEYNEQFF. In DNA form, the CDR3 reads TGTGCCAGCAGGGCCGGGACAGGGGAATACAATGAGCAGTTCTTC.

This chain links TRBV6-5 with TRBJ2-7, with TRBD1 identical over 8 bases. The germline V gene encodes CDR1 MNHEY and CDR2 SVGAGI. This CDR3 contains 14 residues. Trimming removed 4 bases from V and 1 base from J; junction bases left unmatched: 3. DNA for the CDR3: TGTGCCAGCAGTTGGGGGACAGGTTCCTACGAGCAGTACTTC. This encodes CASSWGTGSYEQYF.

Written as DNA, the CDR3 is TGTGCCAGCAGCTCCACAGGGATTGATGGCTACACCTTC. Translation gives CASSSTGIDGYTF. The V and J genes are TRBV7-3 and TRBJ1-2, with D possibly TRBD1 on 6 matching bases. This CDR3 is 13 amino acids long. V gave up 4 bases and J gave up 6 bases, with 12 bases separating them. From germline, CDR1 is SGHTA and CDR2 FQGTGA.

In this sample, this clone turned up a few times. CDR3 sequence: CASSRDRGRPNIQYF. For the CDR3, the DNA is TGTGCCAGCAGCCGAGACAGGGGGCGCCCAAACATTCAGTACTTC. This chain joins TRBV3-1 (or the pseudogene TRBV3-2) and TRBJ2-4; 10 nucleotides line up with TRBD1. The J segment lost 6 bases and the V segment lost 4 bases, leaving 6 bases of the junction unmatched. This CDR3 has 15 amino acids. Per the germline V gene, CDR1 is LGHDT and CDR2 is YNNKEL (reference sequence).

CDR3 nucleotides: TGTGCCAGCAGTTCTACAGGGGGCTACCTTTTGGCTTTCTTT. Translated: CASSSTGGYLLAFF. The chain has TRBV27 and TRBJ1-1; TRBD1 aligns across 9 bases. In germline, CDR1 is MNHEY, CDR2 SMNVEV (reference sequence). The CDR3 sequence is 14 residues long. J was trimmed by 11 bases and V by 4 bases; bases with no gene match: 11.